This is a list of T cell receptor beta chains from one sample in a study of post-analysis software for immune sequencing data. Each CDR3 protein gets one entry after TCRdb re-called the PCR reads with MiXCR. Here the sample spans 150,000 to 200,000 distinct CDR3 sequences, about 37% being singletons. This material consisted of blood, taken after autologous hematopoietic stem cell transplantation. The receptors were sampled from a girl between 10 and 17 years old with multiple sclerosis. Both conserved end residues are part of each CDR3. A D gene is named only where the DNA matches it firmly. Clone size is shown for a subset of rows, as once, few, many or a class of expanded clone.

CDR3aa: CASSTGLAVLPRSEQFF
CDR3nt: TGTGCCAGCAGCACCGGACTAGCGGTCCTTCCCCGGAGTGAGCAGTTCTTC
d_gene: TRBD2
abundance: NA
j_gene: TRBJ2-1
v_gene: TRBV14

CDR3aa: CASSVGQQNTEAFF
CDR3nt: TGTGCCAGCAGCGTAGGGCAGCAGAACACTGAAGCTTTCTTT
d_gene: NA
abundance: NA
j_gene: TRBJ1-1
v_gene: TRBV9

CDR3aa: CASSESHGGNTEAFF
CDR3nt: TGTGCCAGCAGTGAAAGCCATGGCGGGAACACTGAAGCTTTCTTT
d_gene: NA
abundance: many
j_gene: TRBJ1-1
v_gene: TRBV28

CDR3aa: CASSLTGEPYNEQFF
CDR3nt: TGTGCCAGCAGCTTGACAGGGGAACCCTACAATGAGCAGTTCTTC
d_gene: TRBD1
abundance: few
j_gene: TRBJ2-1
v_gene: TRBV5-6

CDR3aa: CASSPKAEYGYTF
CDR3nt: TGTGCCAGCAGCCCCAAGGCAGAGTATGGCTACACTTTC
d_gene: NA
abundance: few
j_gene: TRBJ1-2
v_gene: TRBV7-9

CDR3aa: CSGITYNEQFF
CDR3nt: TGCAGCGGGATAACTTACAATGAGCAGTTCTTC
d_gene: NA
abundance: NA
j_gene: TRBJ2-1
v_gene: TRBV29-1

CDR3aa: CASSPRRGNEQFF
CDR3nt: TGTGCCAGCAGCCCCCGAAGGGGTAATGAGCAGTTCTTC
d_gene: NA
abundance: NA
j_gene: TRBJ2-1
v_gene: TRBV7-2

CDR3aa: CASSPPVLAGGVGQFF
CDR3nt: TGTGCCAGCAGCCCCCCTGTGCTAGCGGGAGGAGTTGGGCAGTTCTTC
d_gene: TRBD2
abundance: few
j_gene: TRBJ2-1
v_gene: TRBV9

CDR3aa: CASSPGQGSIPLHF
CDR3nt: TGTGCCAGCAGCCCGGGACAGGGGTCAATACCCCTCCACTTT
d_gene: TRBD1
abundance: NA
j_gene: TRBJ1-6
v_gene: TRBV11-2

CDR3aa: CATSRERGSNQPQHF
CDR3nt: TGCGCCACCAGCAGAGAGAGGGGGTCAAATCAGCCCCAGCATTTT
d_gene: NA
abundance: NA
j_gene: TRBJ1-5
v_gene: TRBV15

CDR3aa: CAIRESDGSYEQYF
CDR3nt: TGTGCCATCAGGGAGTCTGACGGATCCTACGAGCAGTACTTC
d_gene: NA
abundance: few
j_gene: TRBJ2-7
v_gene: TRBV10-3

CDR3aa: CASSLNRAEHTYGYTF
CDR3nt: TGTGCCAGCAGCTTAAATAGGGCAGAACACACCTATGGCTACACCTTC
d_gene: NA
abundance: NA
j_gene: TRBJ1-2
v_gene: TRBV13

CDR3aa: CRVKSGYNEQFF
CDR3nt: TGCAGAGTCAAAAGCGGCTACAATGAGCAGTTCTTC
d_gene: NA
abundance: medium-sized
j_gene: TRBJ2-1
v_gene: TRBV29-1

CDR3aa: CASTLSPAGGLHNEQFF
CDR3nt: TGCGCCAGCACCCTATCGCCGGCGGGAGGCTTGCACAATGAGCAGTTCTTC
d_gene: TRBD2
abundance: NA
j_gene: TRBJ2-1
v_gene: TRBV5-1

CDR3aa: CASSLTGVAGASEQFF
CDR3nt: TGTGCCAGCAGCTTAACGGGGGTAGCGGGAGCTAGTGAGCAGTTCTTC
d_gene: TRBD2
abundance: once
j_gene: TRBJ2-1
v_gene: TRBV7-3

CDR3aa: CASSQETVADRYTDTQYF
CDR3nt: TGCGCCAGCAGCCAAGAAACAGTCGCGGACAGATACACAGATACGCAGTATTTT
d_gene: NA
abundance: few
j_gene: TRBJ2-3
v_gene: TRBV4-1

CDR3aa: CASTTQGGGYTF
CDR3nt: TGTGCCAGCACCACACAGGGAGGTGGCTACACCTTC
d_gene: NA
abundance: NA
j_gene: TRBJ1-2
v_gene: TRBV12-3/TRBV12-4

CDR3aa: CASASRDRGKLFF
CDR3nt: TGTGCCAGCGCCTCCCGGGACAGGGGAAAACTGTTTTTT
d_gene: TRBD1
abundance: NA
j_gene: TRBJ1-4
v_gene: TRBV6-2/TRBV6-3

CDR3aa: CASSTHGLAGIQYF
CDR3nt: TGTGCCAGTAGTACTCATGGACTAGCTGGCATTCAGTACTTC
d_gene: TRBD2
abundance: NA
j_gene: TRBJ2-4
v_gene: TRBV19

CDR3aa: CASLANNEQFF
CDR3nt: TGTGCCAGCCTAGCGAACAATGAGCAGTTCTTC
d_gene: NA
abundance: few
j_gene: TRBJ2-1
v_gene: TRBV12-3/TRBV12-4

CDR3aa: CSATSGISYEQYF
CDR3nt: TGCAGTGCTACTAGCGGGATTTCTTACGAGCAGTACTTC
d_gene: TRBD2
abundance: few
j_gene: TRBJ2-7
v_gene: TRBV20-1

CDR3aa: CASSPDRSHAYEQYF
CDR3nt: TGCGCCAGCAGTCCTGACAGATCACACGCCTACGAGCAGTACTTC
d_gene: NA
abundance: NA
j_gene: TRBJ2-7
v_gene: TRBV5-1

CDR3aa: CASSPSYGPSSYEQYF
CDR3nt: TGTGCCAGCAGCCCATCGTATGGCCCGTCTAGCTACGAGCAGTACTTC
d_gene: NA
abundance: NA
j_gene: TRBJ2-7
v_gene: TRBV9

CDR3aa: CAGRERGWDNEQYF
CDR3nt: TGTGCCGGACGCGAGCGGGGGTGGGACAATGAGCAGTACTTC
d_gene: TRBD2
abundance: NA
j_gene: TRBJ2-5
v_gene: TRBV6-1

CDR3aa: CASSQDRIASGMNEQFF
CDR3nt: TGTGCCAGCAGCCAAGATAGGATTGCTAGCGGGATGAATGAGCAGTTCTTC
d_gene: TRBD2
abundance: NA
j_gene: TRBJ2-1
v_gene: TRBV3-1

CDR3aa: CASRDRTREGNTDTQYF
CDR3nt: TGTGCCAGTAGAGACCGGACACGTGAGGGTAACACAGATACGCAGTATTTT
d_gene: NA
abundance: few
j_gene: TRBJ2-3
v_gene: TRBV19

CDR3aa: CSARALALYNEQFF
CDR3nt: TGCAGTGCTAGAGCCCTAGCGCTCTACAATGAGCAGTTCTTC
d_gene: NA
abundance: few
j_gene: TRBJ2-1
v_gene: TRBV20-1

CDR3aa: CASVGDSSYEQYF
CDR3nt: TGTGCCAGCGTTGGGGACAGCTCCTACGAGCAGTACTTC
d_gene: TRBD1
abundance: many
j_gene: TRBJ2-7
v_gene: TRBV28

CDR3aa: CASSLSSGNWEQFF
CDR3nt: TGTGCCAGCAGCTTGTCTAGCGGGAATTGGGAGCAGTTCTTC
d_gene: TRBD2
abundance: NA
j_gene: TRBJ2-1
v_gene: TRBV7-8

CDR3aa: CASRPGASTDTQYF
CDR3nt: TGTGCCAGCAGACCCGGGGCCAGCACAGATACGCAGTATTTT
d_gene: NA
abundance: few
j_gene: TRBJ2-3
v_gene: TRBV12-3/TRBV12-4

CDR3aa: CASSSLRQGRRGKDSNQPQHF
CDR3nt: TGTGCCAGCAGTTCCCTTAGACAGGGCCGAAGGGGAAAAGATAGCAATCAGCCCCAGCATTTT
d_gene: TRBD1
abundance: few
j_gene: TRBJ1-5
v_gene: TRBV6-5

CDR3aa: CASSPPPIFRQYF
CDR3nt: TGTGCCAGCAGTCCCCCCCCAATATTTAGGCAGTATTTT
d_gene: NA
abundance: few
j_gene: TRBJ2-3
v_gene: TRBV28

CDR3aa: CASSHGPNTEAFF
CDR3nt: TGTGCCAGCAGTCACGGGCCGAACACTGAAGCTTTCTTT
d_gene: NA
abundance: few
j_gene: TRBJ1-1
v_gene: TRBV27

CDR3aa: CSATRLDSGSDEQYF
CDR3nt: TGCAGTGCTACTAGACTAGATAGCGGGAGTGACGAGCAGTACTTC
d_gene: TRBD2
abundance: few
j_gene: TRBJ2-7
v_gene: TRBV20-1

CDR3aa: CASSLATFNPLRYEQYF
CDR3nt: TGTGCCAGCAGCTTAGCAACGTTCAACCCCCTCCGATACGAGCAGTACTTC
d_gene: NA
abundance: few
j_gene: TRBJ2-7
v_gene: TRBV7-2

CDR3aa: CASSQDTGGSYNSPLHF
CDR3nt: TGCGCCAGCAGCCAAGATACGGGGGGCTCCTATAATTCACCCCTCCACTTT
d_gene: NA
abundance: few
j_gene: TRBJ1-6
v_gene: TRBV4-3

CDR3aa: CSATVAGGTETQYF
CDR3nt: TGCAGTGCGACAGTAGCGGGAGGAACCGAGACCCAGTACTTC
d_gene: TRBD2
abundance: NA
j_gene: TRBJ2-5
v_gene: TRBV20-1

CDR3aa: CASSYKRALNYGYTF
CDR3nt: TGTGCCAGCAGTTACAAGAGGGCCTTAAACTATGGCTACACCTTC
d_gene: NA
abundance: NA
j_gene: TRBJ1-2
v_gene: TRBV6-6

CDR3aa: CASSPPGRDEKLFF
CDR3nt: TGTGCCAGCAGCCCTCCAGGCAGGGACGAAAAACTGTTTTTT
d_gene: NA
abundance: few
j_gene: TRBJ1-4
v_gene: TRBV28

CDR3aa: CSARLSGRVRNEQFF
CDR3nt: TGCAGTGCTAGACTTAGCGGGAGGGTCAGGAATGAGCAGTTCTTC
d_gene: TRBD2
abundance: few
j_gene: TRBJ2-1
v_gene: TRBV20-1

CDR3aa: CASSLLGGNEQFF
CDR3nt: TGTGCCAGCAGCTTATTAGGGGGCAATGAGCAGTTCTTC
d_gene: NA
abundance: NA
j_gene: TRBJ2-1
v_gene: TRBV7-3

CDR3aa: CASSPHLGLAGAGEQFF
CDR3nt: TGTGCCAGCTCACCACACCTCGGACTAGCGGGAGCGGGTGAGCAGTTCTTC
d_gene: TRBD2
abundance: NA
j_gene: TRBJ2-1
v_gene: TRBV18

CDR3aa: CASSPRVAGEETQYF
CDR3nt: TGTGCCAGCAGCCCGCGGGTAGCGGGAGAAGAGACCCAGTACTTC
d_gene: TRBD2
abundance: NA
j_gene: TRBJ2-5
v_gene: TRBV11-3

CDR3aa: CALAGGLVDTQYF
CDR3nt: TGTGCCCTCGCGGGGGGGCTGGTAGATACGCAGTATTTT
d_gene: TRBD2
abundance: NA
j_gene: TRBJ2-3
v_gene: TRBV7-9

CDR3aa: CASSLRGRAYEQYF
CDR3nt: TGTGCCAGCAGTTTACGGGGGCGTGCGTACGAGCAGTACTTC
d_gene: NA
abundance: many
j_gene: TRBJ2-7
v_gene: TRBV27

CDR3aa: CSAGRLAGETQYF
CDR3nt: TGCAGTGCTGGGAGACTAGCGGGAGAGACCCAGTACTTC
d_gene: TRBD2
abundance: many
j_gene: TRBJ2-5
v_gene: TRBV20-1

CDR3aa: CASSRTQWAEAFF
CDR3nt: TGTGCCAGCAGCCGAACTCAATGGGCTGAAGCTTTCTTT
d_gene: NA
abundance: NA
j_gene: TRBJ1-1
v_gene: TRBV3-1

CDR3aa: CASSVHLGGINEQFF
CDR3nt: TGTGCCAGCAGCGTCCATCTGGGGGGTATCAATGAGCAGTTCTTC
d_gene: NA
abundance: NA
j_gene: TRBJ2-1
v_gene: TRBV7-9

CDR3aa: CASSYHGSNQPQHF
CDR3nt: TGTGCCAGCAGTTACCATGGTAGCAATCAGCCCCAGCATTTT
d_gene: NA
abundance: few
j_gene: TRBJ1-5
v_gene: TRBV6-6